The source of this TCR beta chain is a study of beta chain features in type 1 diabetes. This clone was detected only a few times. A single heparinised blood sample, averaging around 120 mL, was obtained per donor. Via CD45RO/CCR7/CD25/CD127/CD95/CD27, cells of the CD4+ naive, central memory, regulatory and stem cell-like memory subsets were sorted. The V and J ends lost 6 bases and 4 bases, in that order; junction bases with no gene match: 3. From germline, CDR1 is MDHEN and CDR2 SYDVKM. CDR3 length: 15 amino acids. Expressed TCRB transcripts were sequenced after all isolated RNA was converted to cDNA. Data came from immunoSEQ multiplex PCR; TCRdb stores just in-frame clones and leaves some out. The sample shows 350,000 to 450,000 clones, about 15% of them seen only once.

The chain joins TRBV28 to TRBJ2-1; 13 positions match TRBD2. This clonotype originated in a man aged 30-40 years in good health. The sample taken for sequencing was naive CD4+ T cells from blood. The CDR3 sequence: CASSRGLAGYNEQFF. CDR3 nucleotides: TGTGCCAGCAGCCGGGGACTAGCGGGGTACAATGAGCAGTTCTTC.